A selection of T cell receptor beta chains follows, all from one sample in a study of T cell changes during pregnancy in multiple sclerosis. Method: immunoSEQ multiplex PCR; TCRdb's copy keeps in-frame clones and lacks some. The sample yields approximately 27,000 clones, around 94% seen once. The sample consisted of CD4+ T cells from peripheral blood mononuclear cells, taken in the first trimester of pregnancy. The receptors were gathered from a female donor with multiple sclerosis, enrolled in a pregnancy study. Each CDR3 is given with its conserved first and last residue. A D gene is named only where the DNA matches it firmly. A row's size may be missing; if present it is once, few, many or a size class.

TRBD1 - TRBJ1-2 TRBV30 TGTGCCTGGAGTGTGATAAACAGGGGGGCTAACTATGGCTACACCTTC CAWSVINRGANYGYTF
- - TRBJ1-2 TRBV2 TGTGCCAGCAGTGTCTCAGGAAGTGGCTACACCTTC CASSVSGSGYTF
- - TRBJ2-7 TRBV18 TGTGCCAGCTCACCACCGGAGGGACGGACCTACGAGCAGTACTTC CASSPPEGRTYEQYF
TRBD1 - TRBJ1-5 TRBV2 TGTGCCAGCAGGCGACAGGGCAATAGCAATCAGCCCCAGCATTTT CASRRQGNSNQPQHF
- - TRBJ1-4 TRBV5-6 TGTGCCAGCAGCTTGAAGTTAGGGGCCGGAGAAAAACTGTTTTTT CASSLKLGAGEKLFF
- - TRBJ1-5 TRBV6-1 TGTGCCAGCGGTCGAAGCAGGGGTAATCAGCCCCAGCATTTT CASGRSRGNQPQHF
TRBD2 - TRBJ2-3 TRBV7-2 TGTGCCAGCAGTCGTACTAGCGGGGCCACAGATACGCAGTATTTT CASSRTSGATDTQYF
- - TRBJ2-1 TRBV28 TGTGCCAGCAGTACCTTTTTTAGGAGGGGACGGAATGAGCAGTTCTTC CASSTFFRRGRNEQFF
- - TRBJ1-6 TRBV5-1 TGCGCCAGCAGCCCCGTTGCCAGGCAAGGGGATTCACCCCTCCACTTT CASSPVARQGDSPLHF
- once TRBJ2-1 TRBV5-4 TGTGCCAGCAGCTTAACAGGTCAAAATGAGCAGTTCTTC CASSLTGQNEQFF
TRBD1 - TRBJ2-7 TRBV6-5 TGTGCCAGCAAACGACAGGGGAGCTACGAGCAGTACTTC CASKRQGSYEQYF
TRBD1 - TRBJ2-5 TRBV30 TGTGCCTGGAATCCCGCCGGGACAGCCCAAGAGACCCAGTACTTC CAWNPAGTAQETQYF
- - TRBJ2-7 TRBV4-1 TGCGCCAGCAGCCAAGTAAACCGGTACAGGGAGTCCAAGAACTACGAGCAGTACTTC CASSQVNRYRESKNYEQYF
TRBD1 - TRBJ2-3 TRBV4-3 TGCGCCAGCAGCCAAGAATCGGGACAGGGACACGATACGCAGTATTTT CASSQESGQGHDTQYF
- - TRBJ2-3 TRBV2 TGTGCCAGCAGTTACGCACAAGGGGCGCAGTATTTT CASSYAQGAQYF
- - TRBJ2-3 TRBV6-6 TGTGCCAGCAGTTACGCCGGTTACCCAGATACGCAGTATTTT CASSYAGYPDTQYF
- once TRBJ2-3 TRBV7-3 TGTGCCAGCACCCCTTTGGGGGGGCCCCAAGATACGCAGTATTTT CASTPLGGPQDTQYF